The clone carrying this T cell receptor (beta chain) was picked up a small number of times. The CDR3 length is 15 residues. Trimming removed 5 bases from V and 0 bases from J, with 14 bases in between. From the RT-PCR reads, TCRdb called clonotypes with MiXCR, one entry per CDR3 protein. This table holds hundreds of thousands of distinct CDR3 sequences, approximately 14% found once. The entry originates in a study of response to subunit inactivated influenza vaccine. This receptor was obtained from a man in his fifties or sixties who received an inactivated influenza vaccine. V gene TRBV12-3 or TRBV12-4 combines with J gene TRBJ2-7, with D maybe TRBD1 (6 bases). The sample was PBMCs from blood, taken 12 days after vaccination. This CDR3 reads CASSPRGGYSYEQYF. The CDR3 DNA reads as TGTGCCAGCAGTCCCCGAGGGGGATACTCCTACGAGCAGTACTTC.